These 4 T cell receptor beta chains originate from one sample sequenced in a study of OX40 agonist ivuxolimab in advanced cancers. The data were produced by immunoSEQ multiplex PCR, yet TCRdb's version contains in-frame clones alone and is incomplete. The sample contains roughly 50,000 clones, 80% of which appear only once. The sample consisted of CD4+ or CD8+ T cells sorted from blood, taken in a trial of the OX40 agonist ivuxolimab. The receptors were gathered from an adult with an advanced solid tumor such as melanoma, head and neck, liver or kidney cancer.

Here the CDR3 reads CASSSRTGELFF. The CDR3 DNA is TGTGCCAGCAGCTCTCGCACCGGGGAGCTGTTTTTT. J is TRBJ2-2 and V is TRBV5-4, with D unclear. The length of the CDR3 is 12 residues. Germline CDR1 is SGHNT and CDR2 is YYREEE (reference sequence). Trimming stripped 3 bases from V and 4 bases from J, with 4 bases between.

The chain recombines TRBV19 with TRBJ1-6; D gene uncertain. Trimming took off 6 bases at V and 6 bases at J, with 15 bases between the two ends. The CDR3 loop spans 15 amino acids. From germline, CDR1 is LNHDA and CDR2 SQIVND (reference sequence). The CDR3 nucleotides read TGTGCCAGTAGCGGACCCCCTTGGGGTAATTCACCCCTCCACTTT. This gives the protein CASSGPPWGNSPLHF.

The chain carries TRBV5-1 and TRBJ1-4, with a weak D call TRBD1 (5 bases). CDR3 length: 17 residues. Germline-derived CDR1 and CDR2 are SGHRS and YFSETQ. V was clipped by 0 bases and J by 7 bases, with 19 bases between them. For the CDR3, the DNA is TGCGCCAGCAGCTTGGCGGGACGGCTAGACTGGGGTGAAAAACTGTTTTTT. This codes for CASSLAGRLDWGEKLFF.

CDR3 protein: CASSAQGALPLYYGYTF. The CDR3 DNA is TGTGCCAGCAGCGCCCAGGGGGCGCTCCCTCTGTACTATGGCTACACCTTC. The J gene is TRBJ1-2, the V gene TRBV9; 8 nucleotides line up with TRBD1. The J segment lost 3 bases and the V segment lost 3 bases, leaving 13 bases of the junction unmatched. Germline values: CDR1 SGDLS, CDR2 YYNGEE. This CDR3 contains 17 residues.